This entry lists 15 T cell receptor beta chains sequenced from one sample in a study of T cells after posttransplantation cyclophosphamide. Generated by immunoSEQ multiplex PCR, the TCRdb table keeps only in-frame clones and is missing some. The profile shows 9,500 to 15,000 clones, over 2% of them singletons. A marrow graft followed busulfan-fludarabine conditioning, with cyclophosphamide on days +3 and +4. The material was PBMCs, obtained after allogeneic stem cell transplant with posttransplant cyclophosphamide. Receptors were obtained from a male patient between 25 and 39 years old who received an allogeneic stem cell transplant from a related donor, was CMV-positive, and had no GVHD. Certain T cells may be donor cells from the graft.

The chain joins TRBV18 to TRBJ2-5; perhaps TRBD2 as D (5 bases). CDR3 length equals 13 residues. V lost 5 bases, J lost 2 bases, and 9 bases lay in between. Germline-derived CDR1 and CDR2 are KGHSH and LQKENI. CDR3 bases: TGTGCCAGCTCAGTAAGGGAGCAAGAGACCCAGTACTTC. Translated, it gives CASSVREQETQYF.

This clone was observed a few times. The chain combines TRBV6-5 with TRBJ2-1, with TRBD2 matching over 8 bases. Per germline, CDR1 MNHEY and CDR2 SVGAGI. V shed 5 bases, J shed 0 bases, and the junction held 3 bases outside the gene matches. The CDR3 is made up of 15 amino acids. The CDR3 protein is CASSVSGASYNEQFF. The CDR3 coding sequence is TGTGCCAGCAGTGTTAGCGGGGCCTCCTACAATGAGCAGTTCTTC.

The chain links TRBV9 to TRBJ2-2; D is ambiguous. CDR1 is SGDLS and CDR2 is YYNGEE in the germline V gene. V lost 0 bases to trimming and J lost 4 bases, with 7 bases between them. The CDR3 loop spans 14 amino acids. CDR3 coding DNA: TGTGCCAGCAGCGTAGCTTCTAGCACCGGGGAGCTGTTTTTT. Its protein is CASSVASSTGELFF.

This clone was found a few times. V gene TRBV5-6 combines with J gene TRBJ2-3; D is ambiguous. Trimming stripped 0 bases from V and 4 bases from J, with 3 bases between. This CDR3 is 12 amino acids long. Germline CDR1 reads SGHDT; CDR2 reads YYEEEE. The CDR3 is CASSLAADTQYF. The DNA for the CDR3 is TGTGCCAGCAGCTTGGCCGCAGATACGCAGTATTTT. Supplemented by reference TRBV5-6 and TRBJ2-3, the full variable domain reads DAGVTQSPTHLIKTRGQQVTLRCSPKSGHDTVSWYQQALGQGPQFIFQYYEEEERQRGNFPDRFSGHQFPNYSSELNVNALLLGDSALYLCASSLAADTQYFGPGTRLTVL.

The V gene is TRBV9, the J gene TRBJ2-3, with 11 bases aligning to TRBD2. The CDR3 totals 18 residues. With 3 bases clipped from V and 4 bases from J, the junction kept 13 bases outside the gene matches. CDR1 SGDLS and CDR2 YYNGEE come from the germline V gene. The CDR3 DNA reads TGTGCCAGCAGCGACCACCGTTTAGCGGGGGGGCCGTCAGATACGCAGTATTTT. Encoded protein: CASSDHRLAGGPSDTQYF.

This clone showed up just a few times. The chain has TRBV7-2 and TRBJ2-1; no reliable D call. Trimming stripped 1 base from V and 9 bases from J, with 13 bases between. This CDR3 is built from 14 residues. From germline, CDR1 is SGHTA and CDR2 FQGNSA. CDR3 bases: TGTGCCAGCAGCTTAGGAGGTGGCCCAAGTGAGCAGTTCTTC. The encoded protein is CASSLGGGPSEQFF.

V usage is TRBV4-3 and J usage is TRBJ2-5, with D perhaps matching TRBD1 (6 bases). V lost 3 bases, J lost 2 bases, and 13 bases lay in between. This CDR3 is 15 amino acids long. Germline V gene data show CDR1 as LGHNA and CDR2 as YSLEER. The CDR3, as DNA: TGCGCCAGCAGCCATACCGGGACACCACAAGAGACCCAGTACTTC. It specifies CASSHTGTPQETQYF.

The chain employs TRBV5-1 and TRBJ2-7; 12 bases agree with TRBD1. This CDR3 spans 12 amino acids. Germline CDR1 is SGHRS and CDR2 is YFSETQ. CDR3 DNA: TGCGACCCCGGGACAGGGGGCTTCGAGCAGTACTTC. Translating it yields CDPGTGGFEQYF.

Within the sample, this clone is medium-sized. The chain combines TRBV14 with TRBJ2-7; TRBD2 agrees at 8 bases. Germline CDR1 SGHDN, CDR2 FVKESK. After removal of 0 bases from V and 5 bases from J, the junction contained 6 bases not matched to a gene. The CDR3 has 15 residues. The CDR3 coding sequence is TGTGCCAGCAGCCAAGATCAAGCGGGAGTCCACGAGCAGTACTTC. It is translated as CASSQDQAGVHEQYF.

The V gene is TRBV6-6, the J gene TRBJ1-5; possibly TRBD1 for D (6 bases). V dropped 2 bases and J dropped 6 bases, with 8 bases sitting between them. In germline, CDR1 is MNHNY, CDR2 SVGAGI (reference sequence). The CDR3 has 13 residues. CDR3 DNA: TGTGCCAGCAGTTACGGGGGCACTCAGCCCCAGCATTTT. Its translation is CASSYGGTQPQHF.

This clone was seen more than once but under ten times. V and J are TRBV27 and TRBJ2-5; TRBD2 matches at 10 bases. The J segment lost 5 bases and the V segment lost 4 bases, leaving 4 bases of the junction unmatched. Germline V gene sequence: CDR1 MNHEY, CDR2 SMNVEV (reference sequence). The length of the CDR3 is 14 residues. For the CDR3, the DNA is TGTGCCAGCAGTTCGGGACTAGCGAGGGAGACCCAGTACTTC. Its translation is CASSSGLARETQYF.

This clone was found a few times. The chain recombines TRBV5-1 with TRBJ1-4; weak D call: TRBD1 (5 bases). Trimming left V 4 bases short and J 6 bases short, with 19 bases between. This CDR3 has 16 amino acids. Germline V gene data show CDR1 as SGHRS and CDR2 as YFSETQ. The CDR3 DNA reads TGCGCCAGCAGCGTCGGAGGGGTCTCAGGTGATGAAAAACTGTTTTTT. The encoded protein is CASSVGGVSGDEKLFF.

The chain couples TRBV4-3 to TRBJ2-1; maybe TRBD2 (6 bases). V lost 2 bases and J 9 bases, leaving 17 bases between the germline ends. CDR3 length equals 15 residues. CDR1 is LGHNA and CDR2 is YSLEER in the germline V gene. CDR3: CASSQLDSAGSEQFF. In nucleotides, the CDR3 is TGCGCCAGCAGCCAATTGGACTCCGCGGGGAGTGAGCAGTTCTTC.

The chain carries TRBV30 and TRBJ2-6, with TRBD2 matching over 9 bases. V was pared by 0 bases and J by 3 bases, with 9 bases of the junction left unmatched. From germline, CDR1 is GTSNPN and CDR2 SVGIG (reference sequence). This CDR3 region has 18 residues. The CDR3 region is CAWSVGGTRGGGANVLTF. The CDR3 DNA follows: TGTGCCTGGAGTGTAGGTGGCACGCGGGGGGGTGGGGCCAACGTCCTGACTTTC.

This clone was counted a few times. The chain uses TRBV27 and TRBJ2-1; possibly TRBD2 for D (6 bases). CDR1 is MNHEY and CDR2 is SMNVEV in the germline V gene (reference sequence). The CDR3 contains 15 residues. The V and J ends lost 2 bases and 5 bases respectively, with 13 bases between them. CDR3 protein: CASSLIGSGNNEQFF. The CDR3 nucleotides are TGTGCCAGCAGTTTAATTGGTAGCGGCAACAATGAGCAGTTCTTC.